These 12 T cell receptor beta chains originate from one sample sequenced in a study of technical replicates of blood from several donors. Clones were sequenced by immunoSEQ multiplex PCR, and TCRdb holds only the in-frame ones, with some missing. The table lists roughly 62,000 clones, 91% of them singletons. The sample consisted of PBMCs. Every receptor here comes from a human donor in good health. Some clones in this sample may be carry-over from other donors' samples.

The chain combines TRBV11-2 with TRBJ2-7; TRBD1 might be the D (6 bases). Germline CDR1 and CDR2: SGHAT and FQNNGV. V dropped 1 base and J dropped 8 bases, with 21 bases sitting between them. The CDR3 is 16 amino acids. The CDR3 region is CASSLVVGRGTPQQYF. The DNA of the CDR3 is TGTGCCAGCAGCTTAGTTGTAGGCAGGGGTACTCCCCAGCAGTACTTC.

Only one count was recorded for this clone. The chain recombines TRBV4-3 with TRBJ2-7; TRBD1 aligns across 7 bases. This CDR3 region has 18 residues. Losses at the gene ends were 2 bases for V and 0 bases for J; bases not matched to a gene: 13. Germline values: CDR1 LGHNA, CDR2 YSLEER. CDR3 loop: CASSQPALGTVSSYEQYF. The CDR3 DNA follows: TGCGCCAGCAGCCAACCCGCGCTAGGGACAGTGAGCTCCTACGAGCAGTACTTC.

The chain combines TRBV2 with TRBJ2-7; D not certain. The germline CDR1 and CDR2 sequences are SNHLY and FYNNEI. Trimming shortened V by 2 bases and J by 2 bases, and 19 bases separated the two germline ends. CDR3 length: 17 residues. CDR3 coding DNA: TGTGCCAGCAGTGAATACTCCGTCAGCGAATACCCCTACGAGCAGTACTTC. It is translated as CASSEYSVSEYPYEQYF.

This chain joins TRBV18 and TRBJ1-2; possible D gene TRBD1, 5 bases. CDR3 size: 16 residues. CDR1 and CDR2 (germline): KGHSH, LQKENI. V lost 2 bases, J lost 8 bases, and 21 bases lay in between. CDR3 bases: TGTGCCAGCTCACCAAACGTTCAGGGTGGAGTTGGCGGCTACACCTTC. It encodes CASSPNVQGGVGGYTF.

This clone was picked up one time. The chain links TRBV27 to TRBJ1-4; the match to TRBD1 covers 10 bases. Unmatched junction bases numbered 11, after V lost 5 bases and J lost 8 bases. Germline-derived CDR1 and CDR2 are MNHEY and SMNVEV (reference sequence). CDR3 length equals 16 residues. This CDR3 reads CASSPRRTGGGEKLFF. In nucleotides, the CDR3 is TGTGCCAGCAGTCCCCGTAGGACAGGGGGTGGGGAAAAACTGTTTTTT. The complete variable domain, with remaining parts taken from reference TRBV27 and TRBJ1-4, reads EAQVTQNPRYLITVTGKKLTVTCSQNMNHEYMSWYRQDPGLGLRQIYYSMNVEVTDKGDVPEGYKVSRKEKRNFPLILESPSPNQTSLYFCASSPRRTGGGEKLFFGSGTQLSVL.

The chain carries TRBV7-2 and TRBJ1-4; maybe TRBD1 (5 bases). CDR1 SGHTA and CDR2 FQGNSA come from the germline V gene. The V gene lost 4 bases and the J gene lost 8 bases, with 11 bases spanning the gap. The CDR3 runs 13 residues. DNA of the CDR3: TGTGCCAGCAGCTCAAGACAGTCAGAAAAACTGTTTTTT. Translating it yields CASSSRQSEKLFF.

The V and J genes are TRBV5-4 and TRBJ1-4; TRBD1 matches at 12 bases. Trimming took 4 bases from V and 1 from J; bases not matched to a gene: 11. Germline-derived CDR1 and CDR2 are SGHNT and YYREEE (reference sequence). The CDR3 is 19 amino acids. CDR3 protein: CASSTGTGGLSLTNEKLFF. CDR3 nucleotide sequence: TGTGCCAGCAGCACGGGGACAGGGGGCCTGTCTTTAACTAATGAAAAACTGTTTTTT.

V and J are TRBV9 and TRBJ2-7; D is perhaps TRBD1 (5 bases). In germline, CDR1 is SGDLS, CDR2 YYNGEE. The germline V and J ends were trimmed by 3 bases and 5 bases, with 18 bases remaining between them. The CDR3 loop spans 15 amino acids. The chain's CDR3 is CASSAQGVSIHEQYF. In DNA form, the CDR3 reads TGTGCCAGCAGCGCCCAAGGGGTTAGCATCCACGAGCAGTACTTC.

The chain employs TRBV10-1 and TRBJ2-3; possible D gene TRBD2, 6 bases. This CDR3 is 14 amino acids long. V shed 10 bases and J shed 2 bases, with 16 bases lying between them. Germline lookup yields CDR1 WNHNN and CDR2 SYGVQD (reference sequence). The CDR3 nucleotides are TGCGCCATCAGGACTAAAGTGTCCACAGATACGCAGTATTTT. Protein product: CAIRTKVSTDTQYF.

The V call is TRBV27, the J call TRBJ2-5, with TRBD2 as a possible D gene (5 bases). The V end lost 5 bases, the J end lost 2 bases, and 9 bases lay between the germline ends. Germline lookup yields CDR1 MNHEY and CDR2 SMNVEV (reference sequence). The CDR3 length is 13 residues. DNA for the CDR3: TGTGCCAGCAGTCCCCGCGGGCAAGAGACCCAGTACTTC. The encoded protein is CASSPRGQETQYF.

The rearrangement uses TRBV9 and TRBJ1-2; TRBD1 matches 8 bases. CDR3 length: 15 amino acids. CDR1 and CDR2 (germline): SGDLS, YYNGEE. V lost 0 bases to trimming and J lost 5 bases; unmatched junction nucleotides: 6. The CDR3 reads CASSVENRGVYGYTF. The CDR3, as DNA: TGTGCCAGCAGCGTAGAGAACAGGGGGGTATATGGCTACACCTTC. The full variable domain, completed using reference TRBV9 and TRBJ1-2, is DSGVTQTPKHLITATGQRVTLRCSPRSGDLSVYWYQQSLDQGLQFLIQYYNGEERAKGNILERFSAQQFPDLHSELNLSSLELGDSALYFCASSVENRGVYGYTFGSGTRLTVV.

DNA of the CDR3: TGTGCCAGCAGTTACCGGGGGGTAAACTATGGCTACACCTTC. As protein: CASSYRGVNYGYTF. The chain recombines TRBV5-6 with TRBJ1-2; perhaps TRBD1 as D (5 bases). The germline CDR1 and CDR2 sequences are SGHDT and YYEEEE. This CDR3 is 14 amino acids long. The ends were cut back, 5 bases at V and 2 bases at J, with 13 bases in the middle.